One sample yielded the 9 T cell receptor delta chains listed below, sequenced in a study of γδ T cells in repeated Plasmodium falciparum infection. Vgamma9/Vdelta2+ and Vdelta2-negative gammadelta T cells were flow-sorted from PBMC for bulk sequencing. TCRdb redid clone calling on the multiplex PCR reads using CATT. The sample carries 75,000 to 100,000 delta-chain clones, roughly 1.4% recorded once. What was sequenced was gamma-delta T cells from blood. These receptors were taken from a pool of human donors (malaria-infected and uninfected, not separated).

This clone has a count of ten or more. The chain uses TRDV1 and TRDJ1, with 11 bases that match TRDD3. The V gene end was trimmed by 0 bases and the J gene end by 3 bases; junction bases not matched to a gene: 15. This CDR3 has 20 amino acids. Germline CDR1 and CDR2: TSWWSYY and QGS. CDR3 sequence reads: CALGELVLLGDKVVSDKLIF. The DNA for the CDR3 is TGTGCTCTTGGGGAACTGGTCCTACTGGGGGATAAAGTTGTTTCCGATAAACTCATCTTT.

This clone turned up a few times. TCRdb has a much larger clone's protein, which differs at residue 6 from the translation of this DNA, likely because of a read error; what is shown is the protein translated from the DNA. The chain links TRDV1 to TRDJ1; D is ambiguous. No J gene is reported in TCRdb; it was inferred here by comparing the DNA with germline. Germline V gives CDR1 TSWWSYY, CDR2 QGS. The CDR3 length is 15 residues. CDR3 protein: CALALGPIGTDKLIF. The CDR3 bases are TGTGCCCTTGCCTTGGGTCCGATAGGGACCGATAAACTCATCTTT.

In its sample, this clone was seen many times. It differs at one base from a far larger clone, so likely a read error. This same CDR3 is encoded by further DNA sequences in the sample. The DNA of the CDR3 is TGTGCCTGTGACACCGGGGGATACGCCGATAAGCTCATCTTT. It encodes CACDTGGYADKLIF. The J gene was not called, though the V gene is TRDV2; the table calls TRDD3, which could not be checked here. This CDR3 region has 14 residues. The germline V gene encodes CDR1 GEAIGNYY and CDR2 EKD.

This clone occurred a few times. The protein recorded in TCRdb matches a much larger clone and deviates from this DNA's translation at residue 8, suggesting a read error; the protein here is obtained by translating the DNA. This chain links TRDV1 with TRDJ1, with TRDD3 matching over 8 bases. TCRdb gives no J gene; it was assigned here by matching the DNA to germline. This CDR3 contains 16 residues. The germline V gene encodes CDR1 TSWWSYY and CDR2 QGS. J gave up 6 bases and V 2 bases, and 11 bases lay outside the gene matches. CDR3 loop: CALGEFPSGDIYKLIF. In DNA form, the CDR3 reads TGTGCTCTTGGGGAATTCCCATCGGGGGATATATATAAACTCATCTTT.

This clone was seen a handful of times. This likely stems from a read error, as it lies one base from a far larger clone. Other DNA sequences from this sample encode an identical CDR3 as well. V gene TRDV1 combines with J gene TRDJ1; 10 bases are shared with TRDD3. Since TCRdb gives no J gene, matching the DNA to germline was used here to assign it. The CDR3 totals 20 residues. Per germline, CDR1 TSWWSYY and CDR2 QGS. In DNA, the CDR3 is TGTGCCCTTGGGGAAACGCTACGTCCACCTTACTGGGGGATGAGGAATAAACTCATCTTT. This sequence encodes CALGETLRPPYWGMRNKLIF.

This clone showed up just a few times. The protein TCRdb gives is from a much larger clone and does not agree with this DNA's translation at residue 18, likely a read error; the protein shown here comes from the DNA. The V gene call reads TRDV1; no J gene was called; the D call in the table, TRDD3, was not verified against the DNA. CDR1 is TSWWSYY and CDR2 is QGS in the germline V gene. CDR3 length: 20 amino acids. The CDR3 loop is CALGEARRLGDPWYTDKRIF. For the CDR3, the DNA is TGTGCTCTTGGGGAGGCTAGGAGGCTGGGGGATCCTTGGTACACCGATAAACGCATCTTT.

The chain couples TRDV1 to TRDJ1, with D perhaps TRDD3 (5 bases). TCRdb gives no J gene; it was assigned here by matching the DNA to germline. Germline CDR1 and CDR2: TSWWSYY and QGS. Trimming removed 4 bases at V and 8 bases at J, with 23 bases between. CDR3 size: 16 residues. CDR3 DNA: TGTGCTCTTGGGGGAAACAACCCTTGGGATTACCGCAAACTCATCTTT. As protein: CALGGNNPWDYRKLIF.

To note about this clone: A far larger clone is just one base off, so this is likely a read error. Additional DNA sequences in this sample encode the identical CDR3. V usage is TRDV2 and J usage is TRDJ1, with 9 positions matching TRDD3. TCRdb lists no J gene, so it was determined here by aligning the DNA to germline. After removal of 7 bases from V and 1 base from J, the junction contained 12 bases not matched to a gene. The CDR3 has 16 amino acids. The germline V gene encodes CDR1 GEAIGNYY and CDR2 EKD. The DNA of the CDR3 is TGTGCCTGCGACCGTACTGGGGGACTCCTCACCGATAAACTCATCTTT. It codes for CACDRTGGLLTDKLIF.

This clone was found a few times. The V gene is TRDV1, the J gene TRDJ1; TRDD3 matches 10 bases. The J gene is absent in TCRdb and was assigned here via DNA matching to germline. Trimming cost V 0 bases and J 0 bases; bases outside gene matches: 22. Per germline, CDR1 TSWWSYY and CDR2 QGS. CDR3 length equals 23 residues. This CDR3 reads CALGELLLAGVLGDGGYTDKLIF. The CDR3 coding sequence is TGTGCTCTTGGGGAACTTCTTCTCGCTGGAGTACTGGGGGATGGTGGGTACACCGATAAACTCATCTTT.